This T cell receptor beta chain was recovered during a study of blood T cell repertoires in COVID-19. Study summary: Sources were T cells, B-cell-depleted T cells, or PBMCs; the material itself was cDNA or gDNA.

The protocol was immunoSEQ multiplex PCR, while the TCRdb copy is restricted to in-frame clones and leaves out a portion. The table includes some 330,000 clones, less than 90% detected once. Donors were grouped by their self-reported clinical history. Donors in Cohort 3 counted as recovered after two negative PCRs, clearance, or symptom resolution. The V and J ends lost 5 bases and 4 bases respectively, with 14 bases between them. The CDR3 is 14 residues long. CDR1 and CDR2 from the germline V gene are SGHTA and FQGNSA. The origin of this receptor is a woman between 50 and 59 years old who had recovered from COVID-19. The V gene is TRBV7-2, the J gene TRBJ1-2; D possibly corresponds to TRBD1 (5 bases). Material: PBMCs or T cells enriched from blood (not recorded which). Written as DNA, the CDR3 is TGTGCCAGCAGCCACGACCCAGGGCCCTATGGCTACACCTTC. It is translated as CASSHDPGPYGYTF.